A selection of T cell receptor beta chains follows, all from one sample in a study of cytomegalovirus exposure and HLA in healthy donors. This table comes from immunoSEQ multiplex PCR, and its TCRdb copy is limited to in-frame clones, with some not included. This table has more than 150,000 clones, more than 70% appearing once. Specimen: PBMCs. The receptors were sampled from a man aged 18 to 29 in good health and CMV-seronegative. CDR3s include the opening cysteine and the closing phenylalanine or tryptophan. A D gene is named only where the DNA matches it firmly. Size is stated for part of the rows, as once, few or many counts, or as a class when the clone is expanded.

clone_size	j_call	d_call	v_call	cdr3_aa	cdr3_nt
NA	TRBJ2-5	NA	TRBV5-6	CASIQEGRGETQYF	TGTGCCAGCATCCAGGAGGGGCGTGGAGAGACCCAGTACTTC
NA	TRBJ2-1	NA	TRBV5-1	CASSLSAGSYNEQFF	TGCGCCAGCAGCTTGTCAGCAGGGTCATACAATGAGCAGTTCTTC
NA	TRBJ2-6	TRBD1	TRBV5-1	CASSPGQGTRSGANVLTF	TGCGCCAGCAGCCCGGGACAGGGGACCCGCTCTGGGGCCAACGTCCTGACTTTC
NA	TRBJ2-3	NA	TRBV10-3	CAISPGYQGTDTQYF	TGTGCCATCAGCCCTGGTTATCAGGGCACAGATACGCAGTATTTT
NA	TRBJ2-3	TRBD2	TRBV18	CASSPSWRGDTDTQYF	TGTGCCAGCTCACCTTCCTGGCGGGGGGACACAGATACGCAGTATTTT
once	TRBJ2-3	TRBD2	TRBV18	CASSSRTSGSISDTQYF	TGTGCCAGCTCATCTCGGACTAGCGGGTCAATATCCGATACGCAGTATTTT
NA	TRBJ2-1	TRBD2	TRBV5-1	CASSLAGVYNEQFF	TGCGCCAGCAGCCTAGCGGGAGTCTACAATGAGCAGTTCTTC
NA	TRBJ1-3	NA	TRBV19	CASSILTGSGNTIYF	TGTGCCAGTAGTATCCTTACAGGCTCTGGAAACACCATATATTTT
NA	TRBJ2-5	NA	TRBV6-5	CASRSGIQETQYF	TGTGCCAGCAGATCCGGGATTCAAGAGACCCAGTACTTC
NA	TRBJ1-5	NA	TRBV6-5	CASGHGGSNQPQHF	TGTGCCAGCGGTCACGGGGGAAGCAATCAGCCCCAGCATTTT
once	TRBJ1-2	NA	TRBV14	CASSPTSSGYTF	TGTGCCAGCAGCCCAACAAGTAGCGGCTACACCTTC
NA	TRBJ1-1	TRBD1	TRBV28	CASSLGGQGGTEAFF	TGTGCCAGCAGCCTGGGGGGACAGGGCGGCACTGAAGCTTTCTTT
NA	TRBJ2-3	NA	TRBV4-1	CASSQGVLVGQKTDTQYF	TGCGCCAGCAGCCAAGGGGTCTTGGTAGGACAGAAAACAGATACGCAGTATTTT
NA	TRBJ2-7	NA	TRBV28	CASSPAGNEQYF	TGTGCCAGCAGCCCCGCGGGTAACGAGCAGTACTTC
NA	TRBJ2-7	NA	TRBV28	CATQGGGSRSDGEQYF	TGTGCCACGCAAGGTGGGGGCTCAAGGTCCGACGGCGAGCAGTACTTC
NA	TRBJ1-1	NA	TRBV19	CASNNFGQSVTEAFF	TGTGCCAGTAATAATTTCGGACAGTCGGTTACTGAAGCTTTCTTT
NA	TRBJ1-2	TRBD1	TRBV27	CASSLGSGTGGNLYGYTF	TGTGCCAGCAGTTTAGGATCCGGGACAGGGGGCAATCTCTATGGCTACACCTTC
once	TRBJ2-5	TRBD2	TRBV7-9	CASSTGLVKTQYF	TGTGCCAGCAGCACGGGACTAGTCAAGACCCAGTACTTC
NA	TRBJ2-1	TRBD2	TRBV28	CASSTLSGGSYNEQFF	TGTGCCAGCAGTACCCTAAGCGGGGGATCCTACAATGAGCAGTTCTTC
NA	TRBJ2-1	TRBD2	TRBV28	CASSLPGRSYNEQFF	TGTGCCAGCAGTTTACCCGGGAGGTCCTACAATGAGCAGTTCTTC
NA	TRBJ2-1	TRBD1	TRBV6-6	CASSPGTAVDYNEQFF	TGTGCCAGCAGTCCTGGGACAGCAGTAGACTACAATGAGCAGTTCTTC
NA	TRBJ2-5	NA	TRBV11-2	CASSLGPSWETQYF	TGTGCCAGCAGCTTAGGGCCTTCATGGGAGACCCAGTACTTC
NA	TRBJ2-2	TRBD1	TRBV6-1	CASSKDRDTGELFF	TGTGCCAGCAGTAAAGACAGGGATACCGGGGAGCTGTTTTTT
NA	TRBJ1-2	TRBD1	TRBV13	CASSWGTDYGYTF	TGTGCCAGCAGCTGGGGGACAGACTATGGCTACACCTTC
once	TRBJ1-6	NA	TRBV6-1	CASRGGEMHF	TGTGCCAGCAGGGGGGGGGAAATGCACTTT
NA	TRBJ2-7	NA	TRBV5-8	CASPSAKNREQYF	TGTGCCAGCCCCTCAGCCAAAAACAGGGAGCAGTACTTC
NA	TRBJ2-4	NA	TRBV28	CASSFRGVTKNIQYF	TGTGCCAGCAGCTTCCGCGGGGTGACCAAAAACATTCAGTACTTC
NA	TRBJ2-5	TRBD2	TRBV7-8	CASSFADPGGETQYF	TGTGCCAGCAGCTTCGCTGACCCGGGGGGGGAGACCCAGTACTTC
few	TRBJ1-2	TRBD1	TRBV5-6	CASSPQGYGYTF	TGTGCCAGCAGCCCACAGGGGTATGGCTACACCTTC
NA	TRBJ2-3	TRBD2	TRBV6-5	CASSTGAGGPLGQYF	TGTGCCAGCAGTACTGGAGCGGGGGGGCCTTTAGGGCAGTATTTT
few	TRBJ1-5	NA	TRBV19	CASNPGSRGNQPQHF	TGTGCCAGTAACCCGGGGTCAAGGGGCAATCAGCCCCAGCATTTT
NA	TRBJ1-4	TRBD1	TRBV6-1	CASSEGFGGQGIEKLFF	TGTGCCAGCAGTGAAGGGTTCGGGGGACAGGGTATTGAGAAACTGTTTTTT
NA	TRBJ2-3	TRBD2	TRBV2	CASRGGLAGTDTQYF	TGTGCCAGCAGGGGGGGACTAGCGGGCACAGATACGCAGTATTTT
NA	TRBJ2-5	NA	TRBV2	CASGKRFQETQYF	TGTGCCAGCGGCAAGCGCTTTCAAGAGACCCAGTACTTC
NA	TRBJ1-1	TRBD1	TRBV12-5	CASGPGQGLTEAFF	TGTGCTAGTGGGCCAGGACAGGGTCTGACTGAAGCTTTCTTT
once	TRBJ2-2	TRBD2	TRBV5-1	CASFNGGTPTGELFF	TGCGCCAGCTTCAACGGGGGGACCCCCACCGGGGAGCTGTTTTTT
once	TRBJ2-2	TRBD1	TRBV5-6	CASSLVGTGNTGELFF	TGTGCCAGCAGCTTGGTTGGGACAGGGAACACCGGGGAGCTGTTTTTT
NA	TRBJ2-5	TRBD1	TRBV6-6	CASSSSGTGVETQYF	TGTGCCAGCAGCTCCTCCGGGACAGGGGTCGAGACCCAGTACTTC
NA	TRBJ2-7	NA	TRBV6-5	CASSYSRGSYEQYF	TGTGCCAGCAGTTACTCTAGGGGATCCTACGAGCAGTACTTC
NA	TRBJ1-2	TRBD1	TRBV6-1	CATYWTGTNYGYTF	TGTGCCACCTACTGGACAGGGACGAACTATGGCTACACCTTC
NA	TRBJ1-1	NA	TRBV29-1	CSVGAENTEAFF	TGCAGCGTTGGGGCAGAGAACACTGAAGCTTTCTTT
NA	TRBJ2-1	TRBD2	TRBV5-1	CASSKLSGAGYNEQFF	TGCGCCAGCAGCAAACTTAGCGGGGCAGGCTACAATGAGCAGTTCTTC
NA	TRBJ1-2	TRBD1	TRBV13	CASSLGAGQGAYYGYTF	TGTGCCAGCAGCTTAGGGGCAGGGCAGGGGGCGTACTATGGCTACACCTTC